This T cell receptor beta chain was recovered during a study of neurological immune-mediated disorders. The cDNA came from 5'RACE, which used 10-nucleotide random UMIs. One entry per CDR3 protein results from TCRdb running MiXCR on the 5' RACE reads. The profile covers 87,000 or so distinct CDR3 sequences, with around 3.3% appearing a single time and approximately 5.9% taken by the ten largest. This clonotype was observed many times. Sequenced sample: PBMCs. This receptor was taken from a woman aged 18-29 years with multiple sclerosis.

The CDR3 DNA reads as TGCGCCAGCAGCCCGTCGGGCAGGGAGATGCTGTTTTTT. It translates to CASSPSGREMLFF. V is TRBV5-1 and J is TRBJ2-2; D is perhaps TRBD1 or TRBD2 (5 bases each). This CDR3 is 13 amino acids long. The V and J ends lost 4 bases and 13 bases respectively, with 17 bases between them. Germline CDR1 is SGHRS and CDR2 is YFSETQ.